Listed below are T cell receptor beta chains from one sample, sequenced in a study of molecular identifiers for immune sequencing clone quantification. TCRdb itself ran the PCR reads through MiXCR, one entry per CDR3 protein. The sample gives about 320,000 distinct CDR3 sequences, roughly 23% of which show up once; about 0.74% is in the top ten. Specimen: naive CD8+ T cells from blood, with Jurkat cell RNA spiked in. All receptors derive from a human donor in good health. Some libraries in this study had Jurkat cell RNA spiked in. Each CDR3 is given with its conserved first and last residue. The order of the fields is V gene, J gene, clone size, CDR3 protein. Size is omitted from some rows. Given values are once, few, many or a class for expanded clones.

TRBV12-3/TRBV12-4	TRBJ1-1	many	CASRPTGNTEAFF
TRBV18	TRBJ2-1	NA	CASSKGPGPKYNEQFF
TRBV19	TRBJ2-5	few	CASSIPGAQETQYF
TRBV4-3	TRBJ2-3	NA	CASSQDVGTSGMDTQYF
TRBV29-1	TRBJ1-2	many	CSVETPPDYGYTF
TRBV16	TRBJ1-6	NA	CASNPELRQRHVNSPLHF
TRBV9	TRBJ2-6	many	CASSVMAYSGANVLTF
TRBV19	TRBJ2-1	few	CASSIQGAAYNEQFF
TRBV12-3/TRBV12-4	TRBJ2-6	NA	CARSPGVILSSGANVLTF
TRBV19	TRBJ2-3	NA	CASSTSLVTDTQYF
TRBV14	TRBJ1-1	NA	CASSQVAGVNTEAFF
TRBV5-1	TRBJ2-1	NA	CASSLDRDSYNEQFF
TRBV30	TRBJ2-7	few	CAWTQGLGEQYF
TRBV20-1	TRBJ2-1	NA	CSAREGQGGPDEQFF
TRBV11-2	TRBJ2-5	NA	CASSRALARRETQYF
TRBV28	TRBJ1-5	many	CASRPLPTGTLGQPQHF
TRBV28	TRBJ2-7	NA	CARSGGYEQYF
TRBV4-1	TRBJ2-1	NA	CASSQEPMTSQLNEQFF
TRBV5-6	TRBJ2-7	NA	CASSPGASGGVSYEQYF
TRBV6-5	TRBJ2-7	NA	CASSWGDYSYEQYF
TRBV4-1	TRBJ1-2	NA	CASRARGREENDYGYTF
TRBV2	TRBJ2-7	NA	CASSGGTSGTYEQYF
TRBV7-9	TRBJ2-5	NA	CASSPVEGIRETQYF
TRBV5-1	TRBJ2-3	NA	CASWSTVYTDTQDF
TRBV5-1	TRBJ2-3	many	CASSSQPRTSGAPGDTQYF
TRBV7-9	TRBJ1-4	NA	CASSLVRQGLEEKLFF
TRBV7-9	TRBJ1-1	many	CASSSITGGFGVWTEAFF
TRBV4-3	TRBJ2-7	many	CASSQASTSGSYEQYF
TRBV24-1	TRBJ2-1	NA	CATSRGSDPYNEQFF
TRBV6-2/TRBV6-3	TRBJ1-1	NA	CASSYLWNTEAFF
TRBV9	TRBJ2-2	many	CASSAGLAGDTGELFF
TRBV6-5	TRBJ2-1	NA	CASSYSNMFGDNEQFF
TRBV29-1	TRBJ1-1	many	CSVSRGTEAFF
TRBV28	TRBJ1-5	many	CASSLGQAQPQHF
TRBV29-1	TRBJ1-1	many	CSVDAPNTEAFF
TRBV28	TRBJ2-5	few	CASSYVREETQYF
TRBV4-3	TRBJ1-1	many	CASSQEDSMNTEAFF
TRBV12-3/TRBV12-4	TRBJ2-3	many	CASSVRGGFTDTQYF
TRBV7-9	TRBJ1-4	many	CASSALTGTGATNEKLFF
TRBV27	TRBJ2-2	NA	CASSLWTGDTGELFF
TRBV11-2	TRBJ2-3	NA	CASSGTLPGIHTDTQYF
TRBV20-1	TRBJ1-5	NA	CSARETGDYSNQPQHF
TRBV7-7	TRBJ2-5	NA	CASSLALYRGIQETQYF
TRBV6-6	TRBJ2-3	many	CASSLEIKPSTDTQYF
TRBV20-1	TRBJ2-1	NA	CGARNKLAASYNEQFF
TRBV20-1	TRBJ2-5	NA	CSAVGGETQYF
TRBV9	TRBJ2-7	few	CASGPGTGYSYEQYF
TRBV27	TRBJ2-3	few	CASALLAGGSGTDTQYF
TRBV10-3	TRBJ2-3	few	CAISGPSGTASTDTQYF
TRBV7-6	TRBJ2-7	NA	CASSPRTGTPYEQYF
TRBV18	TRBJ2-3	NA	CASSPPQGNTETQYF
TRBV5-6	TRBJ1-5	NA	CASSLRRASNQPQHF
TRBV28	TRBJ2-7	many	CASTPDEAGEQYF
TRBV6-2/TRBV6-3	TRBJ2-2	many	CASRTGNTGELFF
TRBV19	TRBJ2-7	NA	CASSLGKRIDEQYF